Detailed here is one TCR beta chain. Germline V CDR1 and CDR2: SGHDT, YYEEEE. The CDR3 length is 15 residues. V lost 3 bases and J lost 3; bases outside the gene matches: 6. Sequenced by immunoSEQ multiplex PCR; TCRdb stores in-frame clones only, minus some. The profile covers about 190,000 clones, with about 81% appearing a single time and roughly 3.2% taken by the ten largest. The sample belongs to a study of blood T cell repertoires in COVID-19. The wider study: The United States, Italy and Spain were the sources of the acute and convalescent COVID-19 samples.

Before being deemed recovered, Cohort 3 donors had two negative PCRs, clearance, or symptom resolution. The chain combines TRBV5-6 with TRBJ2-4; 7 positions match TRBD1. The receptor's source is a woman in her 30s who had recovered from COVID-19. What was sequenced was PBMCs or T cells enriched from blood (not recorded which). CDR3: CASSWNRGDKNIQYF. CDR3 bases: TGTGCCAGCAGCTGGAACAGGGGTGACAAAAACATTCAGTACTTC. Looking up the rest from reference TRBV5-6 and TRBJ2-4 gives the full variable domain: DAGVTQSPTHLIKTRGQQVTLRCSPKSGHDTVSWYQQALGQGPQFIFQYYEEEERQRGNFPDRFSGHQFPNYSSELNVNALLLGDSALYLCASSWNRGDKNIQYFGAGTRLSVL.